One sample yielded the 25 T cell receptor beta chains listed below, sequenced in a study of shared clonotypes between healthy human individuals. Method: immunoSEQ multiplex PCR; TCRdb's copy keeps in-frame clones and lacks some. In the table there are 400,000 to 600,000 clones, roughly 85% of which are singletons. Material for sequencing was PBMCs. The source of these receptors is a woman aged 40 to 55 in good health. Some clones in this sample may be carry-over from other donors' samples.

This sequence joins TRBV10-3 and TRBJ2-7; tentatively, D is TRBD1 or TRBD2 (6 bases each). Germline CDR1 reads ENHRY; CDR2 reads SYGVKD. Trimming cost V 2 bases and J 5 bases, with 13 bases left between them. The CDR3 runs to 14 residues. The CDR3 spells CAISEGGLANEQYF. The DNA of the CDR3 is TGTGCCATCAGTGAGGGGGGGCTAGCGAACGAGCAGTACTTC.

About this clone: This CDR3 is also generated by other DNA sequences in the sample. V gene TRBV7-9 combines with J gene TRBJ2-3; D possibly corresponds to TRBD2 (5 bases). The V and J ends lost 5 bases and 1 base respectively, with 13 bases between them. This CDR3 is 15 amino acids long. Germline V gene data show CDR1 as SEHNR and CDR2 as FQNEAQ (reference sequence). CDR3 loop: CASSPLAGGTDTQYF. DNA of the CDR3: TGTGCCAGCAGCCCCTTGGCCGGGGGCACAGATACGCAGTATTTT.

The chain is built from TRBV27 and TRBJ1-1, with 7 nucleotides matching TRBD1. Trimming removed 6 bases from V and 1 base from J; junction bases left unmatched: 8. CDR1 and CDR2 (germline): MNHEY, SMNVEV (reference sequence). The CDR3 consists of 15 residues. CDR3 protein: CASRTRTGSNTEAFF. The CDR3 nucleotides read TGTGCCAGCAGAACCAGGACAGGATCGAACACTGAAGCTTTCTTT.

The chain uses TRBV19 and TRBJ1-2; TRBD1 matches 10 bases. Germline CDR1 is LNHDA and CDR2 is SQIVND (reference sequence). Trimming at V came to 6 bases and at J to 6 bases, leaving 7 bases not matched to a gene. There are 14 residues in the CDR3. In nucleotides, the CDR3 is TGTGCCAGTAGCGACAGGGGGCGCATTCATGGCTACACCTTC. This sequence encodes CASSDRGRIHGYTF.

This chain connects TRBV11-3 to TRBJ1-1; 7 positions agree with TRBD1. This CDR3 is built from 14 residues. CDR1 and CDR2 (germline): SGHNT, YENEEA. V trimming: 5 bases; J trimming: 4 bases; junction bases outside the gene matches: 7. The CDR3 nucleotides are TGTGCCAGCAGCGACGACAGGGTCGGCACTGAAGCTTTCTTT. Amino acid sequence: CASSDDRVGTEAFF. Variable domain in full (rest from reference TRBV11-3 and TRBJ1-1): EAGVVQSPRYKIIEKKQPVAFWCNPISGHNTLYWYLQNLGQGPELLIRYENEEAVDDSQLPKDRFSAERLKGVDSTLKIQPAELGDSAVYLCASSDDRVGTEAFFGQGTRLTVV.

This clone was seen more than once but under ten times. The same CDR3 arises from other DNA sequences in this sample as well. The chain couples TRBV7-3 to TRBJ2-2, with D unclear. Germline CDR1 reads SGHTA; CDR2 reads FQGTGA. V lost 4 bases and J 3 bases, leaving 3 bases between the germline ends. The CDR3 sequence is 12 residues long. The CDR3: CASSSYTGELFF. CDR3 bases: TGTGCCAGCAGCTCCTACACCGGGGAGCTGTTTTTT.

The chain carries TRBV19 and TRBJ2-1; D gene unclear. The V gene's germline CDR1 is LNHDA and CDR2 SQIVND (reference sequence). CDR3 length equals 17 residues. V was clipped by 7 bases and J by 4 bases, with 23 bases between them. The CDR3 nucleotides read TGTGCCAGTACCTCCCGGCATATTGTGGAGATGTACAATGAGCAGTTCTTC. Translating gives CASTSRHIVEMYNEQFF.

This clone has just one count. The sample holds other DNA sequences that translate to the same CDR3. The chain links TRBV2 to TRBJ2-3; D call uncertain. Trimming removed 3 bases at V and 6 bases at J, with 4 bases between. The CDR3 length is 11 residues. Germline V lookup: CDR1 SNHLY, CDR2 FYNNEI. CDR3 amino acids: CASSEVDTQYF. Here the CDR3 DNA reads TGTGCCAGCAGTGAGGTGGATACGCAGTATTTT.

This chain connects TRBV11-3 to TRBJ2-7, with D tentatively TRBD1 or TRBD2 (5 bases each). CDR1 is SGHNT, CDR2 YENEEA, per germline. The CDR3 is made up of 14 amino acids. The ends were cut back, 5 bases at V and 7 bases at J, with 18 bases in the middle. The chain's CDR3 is CASSARDHPNEQYF. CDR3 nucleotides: TGTGCCAGCAGCGCCCGGGACCACCCTAATGAGCAGTACTTC.

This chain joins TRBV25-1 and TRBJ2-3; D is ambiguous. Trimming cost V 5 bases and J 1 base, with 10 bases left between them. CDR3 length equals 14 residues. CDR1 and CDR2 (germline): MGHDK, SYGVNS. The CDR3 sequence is CASSIETGTDTQYF. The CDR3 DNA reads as TGTGCCAGCAGTATTGAAACGGGCACAGATACGCAGTATTTT.

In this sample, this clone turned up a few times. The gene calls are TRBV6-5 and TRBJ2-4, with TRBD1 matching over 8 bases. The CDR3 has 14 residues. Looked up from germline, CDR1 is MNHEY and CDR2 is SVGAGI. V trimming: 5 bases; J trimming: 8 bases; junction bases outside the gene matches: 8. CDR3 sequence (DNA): TGTGCCAGCAGTCCCCGACAGGGGCGGGACATTCAGTACTTC. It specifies CASSPRQGRDIQYF.

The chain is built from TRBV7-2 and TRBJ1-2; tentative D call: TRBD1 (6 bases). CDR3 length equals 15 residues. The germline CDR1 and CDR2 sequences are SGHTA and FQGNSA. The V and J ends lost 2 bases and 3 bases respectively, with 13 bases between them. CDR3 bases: TGTGCCAGCAGCTTATACGGCAGGGGAGACTATGGCTACACCTTC. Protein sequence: CASSLYGRGDYGYTF.

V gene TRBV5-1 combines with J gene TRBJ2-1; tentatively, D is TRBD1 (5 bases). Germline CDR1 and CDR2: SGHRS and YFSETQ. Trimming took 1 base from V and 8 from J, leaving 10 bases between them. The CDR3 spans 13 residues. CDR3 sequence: CASSLQGGDEQFF. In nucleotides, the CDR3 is TGCGCCAGCAGCTTGCAGGGTGGGGATGAGCAGTTCTTC.

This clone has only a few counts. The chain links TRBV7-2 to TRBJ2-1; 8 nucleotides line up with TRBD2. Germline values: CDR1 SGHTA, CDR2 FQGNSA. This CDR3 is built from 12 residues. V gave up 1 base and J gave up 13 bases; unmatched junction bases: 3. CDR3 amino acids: CASSLVGTSQFF. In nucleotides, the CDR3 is TGTGCCAGCAGCTTAGTGGGGACTAGTCAGTTCTTC.

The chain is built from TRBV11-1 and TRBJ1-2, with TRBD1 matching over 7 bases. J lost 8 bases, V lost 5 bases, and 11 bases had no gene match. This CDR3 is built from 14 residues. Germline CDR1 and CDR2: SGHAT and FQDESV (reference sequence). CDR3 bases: TGTGCCAGCAGCCAGGACAGGTTTTTGGGAGGCTACACCTTC. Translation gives CASSQDRFLGGYTF.

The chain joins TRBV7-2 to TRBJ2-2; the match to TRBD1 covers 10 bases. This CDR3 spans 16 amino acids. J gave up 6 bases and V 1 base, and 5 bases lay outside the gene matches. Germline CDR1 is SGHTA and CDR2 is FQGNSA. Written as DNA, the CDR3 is TGTGCCAGCAGCTTAGTCGGGACAGGGGCTTCCGGGGAGCTGTTTTTT. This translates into CASSLVGTGASGELFF.

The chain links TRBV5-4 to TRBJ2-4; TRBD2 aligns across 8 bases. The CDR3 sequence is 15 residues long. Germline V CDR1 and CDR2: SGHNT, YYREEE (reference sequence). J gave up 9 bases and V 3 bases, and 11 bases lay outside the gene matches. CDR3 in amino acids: CASSSPGGPQGIQYF. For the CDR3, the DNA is TGTGCCAGCAGCTCACCGGGGGGGCCCCAGGGCATTCAGTACTTC. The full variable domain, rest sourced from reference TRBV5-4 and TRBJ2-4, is ETGVTQSPTHLIKTRGQQVTLRCSSQSGHNTVSWYQQALGQGPQFIFQYYREEENGRGNFPPRFSGLQFPNYSSELNVNALELDDSALYLCASSSPGGPQGIQYFGAGTRLSVL.

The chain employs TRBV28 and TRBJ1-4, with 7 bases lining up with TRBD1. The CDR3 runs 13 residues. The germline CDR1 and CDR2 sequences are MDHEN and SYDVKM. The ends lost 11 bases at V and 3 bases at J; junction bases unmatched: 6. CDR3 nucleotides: TGTGCCGGCGAGGGGGCGGCTAATGAAAAACTGTTTTTT. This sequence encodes CAGEGAANEKLFF.

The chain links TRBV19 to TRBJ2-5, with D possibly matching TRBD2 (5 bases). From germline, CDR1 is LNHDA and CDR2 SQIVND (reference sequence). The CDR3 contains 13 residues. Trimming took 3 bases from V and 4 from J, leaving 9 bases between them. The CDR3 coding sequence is TGTGCCAGTAGTATCAACCTAGCAGAGACCCAGTACTTC. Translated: CASSINLAETQYF.

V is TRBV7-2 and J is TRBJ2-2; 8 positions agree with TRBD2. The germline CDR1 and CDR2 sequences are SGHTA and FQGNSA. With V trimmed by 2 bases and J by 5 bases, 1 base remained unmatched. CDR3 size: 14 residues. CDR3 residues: CASSLTSGTGELFF. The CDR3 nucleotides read TGTGCCAGCAGCTTAACTAGCGGTACCGGGGAGCTGTTTTTT.

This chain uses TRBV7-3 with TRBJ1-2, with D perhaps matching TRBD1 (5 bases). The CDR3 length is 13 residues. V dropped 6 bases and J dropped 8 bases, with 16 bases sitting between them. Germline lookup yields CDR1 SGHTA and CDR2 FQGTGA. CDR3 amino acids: CASSPQRGNGYTF. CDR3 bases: TGTGCCAGCAGTCCCCAGCGGGGGAACGGCTACACCTTC. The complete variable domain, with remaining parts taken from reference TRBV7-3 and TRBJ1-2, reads GAGVSQTPSNKVTEKGKYVELRCDPISGHTALYWYRQSLGQGPEFLIYFQGTGAADDSGLPNDRFFAVRPEGSVSTLKIQRTERGDSAVYLCASSPQRGNGYTFGSGTRLTVV.

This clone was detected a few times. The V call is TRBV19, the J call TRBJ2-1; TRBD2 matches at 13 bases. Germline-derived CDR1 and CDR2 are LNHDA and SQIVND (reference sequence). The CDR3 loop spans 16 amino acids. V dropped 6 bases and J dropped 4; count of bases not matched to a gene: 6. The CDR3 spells CASRGRLAGGYNEQFF. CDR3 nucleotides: TGTGCCAGTAGGGGTAGACTAGCGGGAGGTTACAATGAGCAGTTCTTC.

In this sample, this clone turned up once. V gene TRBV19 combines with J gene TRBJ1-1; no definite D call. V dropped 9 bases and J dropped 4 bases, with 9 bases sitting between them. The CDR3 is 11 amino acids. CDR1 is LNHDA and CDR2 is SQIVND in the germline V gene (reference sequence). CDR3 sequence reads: CASNRGTEAFF. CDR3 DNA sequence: TGTGCCAGCAACCGAGGCACTGAAGCTTTCTTT.

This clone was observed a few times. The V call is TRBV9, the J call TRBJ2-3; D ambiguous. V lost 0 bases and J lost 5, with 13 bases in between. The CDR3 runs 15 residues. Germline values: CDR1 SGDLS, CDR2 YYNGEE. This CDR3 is CASSVGPEAGDTQYF. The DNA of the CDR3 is TGTGCCAGCAGCGTAGGGCCCGAGGCCGGAGATACGCAGTATTTT.

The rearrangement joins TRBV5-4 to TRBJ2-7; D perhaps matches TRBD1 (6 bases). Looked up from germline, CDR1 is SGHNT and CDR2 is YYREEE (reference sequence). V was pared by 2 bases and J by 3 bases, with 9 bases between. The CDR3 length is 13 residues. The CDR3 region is CASSFQGRYEQYF. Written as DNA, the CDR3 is TGTGCCAGCAGCTTCCAGGGGCGCTACGAGCAGTACTTC.